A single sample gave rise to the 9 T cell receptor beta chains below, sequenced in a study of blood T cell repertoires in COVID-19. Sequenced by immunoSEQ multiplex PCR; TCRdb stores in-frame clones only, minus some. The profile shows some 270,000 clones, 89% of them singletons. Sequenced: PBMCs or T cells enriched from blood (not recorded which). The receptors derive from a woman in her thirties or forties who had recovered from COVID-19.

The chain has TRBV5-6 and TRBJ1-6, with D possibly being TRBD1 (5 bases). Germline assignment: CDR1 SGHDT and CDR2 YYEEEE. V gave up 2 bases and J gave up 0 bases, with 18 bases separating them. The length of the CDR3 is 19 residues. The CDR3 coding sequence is TGTGCCAGCAGCTTAACTGTAGGGGCGGGAAGCTCCTATAATTCACCCCTCCACTTT. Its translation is CASSLTVGAGSSYNSPLHF.

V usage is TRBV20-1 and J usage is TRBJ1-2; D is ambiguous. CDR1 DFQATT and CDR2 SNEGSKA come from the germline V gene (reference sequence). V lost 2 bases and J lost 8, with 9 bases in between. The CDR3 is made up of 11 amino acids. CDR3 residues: CSARNDKGYTF. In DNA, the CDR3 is TGCAGTGCTAGAAACGACAAGGGCTACACCTTC.

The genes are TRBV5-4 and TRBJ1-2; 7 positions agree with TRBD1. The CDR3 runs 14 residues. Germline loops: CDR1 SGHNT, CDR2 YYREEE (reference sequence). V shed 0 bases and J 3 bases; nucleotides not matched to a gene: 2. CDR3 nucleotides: TGTGCCAGCAGCTTGGGACAGGGTGACTATGGCTACACCTTC. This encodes CASSLGQGDYGYTF.

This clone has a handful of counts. The CDR3 loop is CSVDRLDTSSYEQYF. The CDR3 DNA reads TGCAGCGTTGATCGCTTAGACACAAGCTCCTACGAGCAGTACTTC. The genes are TRBV29-1 and TRBJ2-7; D not resolved. Between the trimmed V and J ends, which lost 3 bases and 0 bases, there was a span of 15 bases. The CDR3 contains 15 residues. Looked up from germline, CDR1 is SQVTM and CDR2 is ANQGSEA.

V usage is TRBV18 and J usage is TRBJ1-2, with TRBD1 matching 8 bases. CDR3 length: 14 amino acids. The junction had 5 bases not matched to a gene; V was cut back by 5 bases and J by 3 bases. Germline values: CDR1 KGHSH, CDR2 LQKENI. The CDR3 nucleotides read TGTGCCAGCTCATTCGGACAGGGTGACTATGGCTACACCTTC. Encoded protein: CASSFGQGDYGYTF.

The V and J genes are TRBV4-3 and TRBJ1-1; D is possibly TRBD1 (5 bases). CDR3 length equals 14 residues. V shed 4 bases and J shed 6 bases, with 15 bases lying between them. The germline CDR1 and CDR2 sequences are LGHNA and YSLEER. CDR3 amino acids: CASSRLTGGPEAFF. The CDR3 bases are TGCGCCAGCAGCCGCCTAACAGGCGGCCCTGAAGCTTTCTTT.

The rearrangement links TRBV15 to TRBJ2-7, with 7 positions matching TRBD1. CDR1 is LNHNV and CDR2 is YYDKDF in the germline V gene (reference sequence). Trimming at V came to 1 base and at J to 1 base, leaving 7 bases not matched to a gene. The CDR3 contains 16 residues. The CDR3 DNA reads TGTGCCACCAGCAGAGGTGGGGGACAGCGTTCCTACGAGCAGTACTTC. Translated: CATSRGGGQRSYEQYF.

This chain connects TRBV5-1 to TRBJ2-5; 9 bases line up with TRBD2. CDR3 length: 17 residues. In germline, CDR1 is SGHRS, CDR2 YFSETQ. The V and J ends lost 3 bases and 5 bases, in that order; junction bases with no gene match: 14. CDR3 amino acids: CASSSGAGGAGEETQYF. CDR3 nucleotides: TGCGCCAGCAGCTCGGGAGCGGGGGGCGCTGGGGAGGAGACCCAGTACTTC.

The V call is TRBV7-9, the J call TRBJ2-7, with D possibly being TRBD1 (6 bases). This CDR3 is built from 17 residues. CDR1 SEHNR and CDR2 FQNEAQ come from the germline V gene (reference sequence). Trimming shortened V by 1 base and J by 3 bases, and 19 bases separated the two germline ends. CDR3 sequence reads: CASSLGIGTGTLYEQYF. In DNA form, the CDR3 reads TGTGCCAGCAGCTTAGGAATTGGGACCGGGACACTCTACGAGCAGTACTTC.